The clone carrying this TCR beta chain was observed many times. Original processing notes: For nucleated cells, counts were estimated from reference gene primer amplification. Measured with immunoSEQ multiplex PCR; TCRdb has only the in-frame clones, and not every one. V, J and clone size are taken as reported in that table, and D and trimming were inferred from the DNA itself. This table holds about 210,000 clones, 84% found once. These data originate in a study of blood T cell repertoires in COVID-19. Study context: COVID-19 samples from acute and convalescent phases originated in the United States, Italy and Spain. Sources were T cells, B-cell-depleted T cells, or PBMCs; the material itself was cDNA or gDNA.

Trimming stripped 2 bases from V and 7 bases from J, with 8 bases between. CDR1 is WNHNN, CDR2 SYGVQD, per germline (reference sequence). CDR3 size: 13 residues. This TCR was recovered from a woman between 50 and 59 years old with active or convalescent COVID-19. J is TRBJ2-2 and V is TRBV10-1, with D maybe TRBD2 (6 bases). The sample was peripheral blood. The CDR3 DNA reads TGCGCCAGCAGTGAGCGGGAGTACGGGGAGCTGTTTTTT. Its protein is CASSEREYGELFF.